A single sample gave rise to the 26 T cell receptor beta chains below, sequenced in a study of T cell repertoires in cytomegalovirus infection (dated by TCRdb to between 2018 and 2021). Data came from an Illumina HiSeq 1500. Using fastp trimming at Q25 and MiXCR clonotype assembly, TCRdb reanalyzed the public sequencing data and kept in-frame beta chains. Rows merge per CDR3 protein into single entries with the most common DNA and genes. The sample table contains fewer than 350,000 distinct CDR3 sequences; only one count was recorded for just under 30% of them. Approximately 20% of the sample rests with the top ten. These receptors lack a known antigen. What this sample's treatment or condition label stands for: in vitro stimulation with specific CMV peptide epitopes to enrich CMV-specific T cells. The sequencing used cultured PBMCs, collected from culture after CMV antigen stimulation. These receptors came from a human donor in good health (CMV status not recorded). Some clones in this sample may be carry-over from other donors' samples.

The chain couples TRBV11-2 to TRBJ2-7, with TRBD1 as a possible D gene (6 bases). There are 14 residues in the CDR3. The germline V gene encodes CDR1 SGHAT and CDR2 FQNNGV. V lost 5 bases, J lost 6 bases, and 17 bases lay in between. The CDR3 DNA sequence: TGTGCCAGCAGCCGGATTACAGGGCAGGGCGAGCAGTACTTC. This gives the protein CASSRITGQGEQYF.

In DNA form, the CDR3 reads TGTGCCAGTAGTATGATGAGGGACGATCAGCCCCAGCATTTT. Amino acids: CASSMMRDDQPQHF. This chain uses TRBV19 with TRBJ1-5, with D perhaps matching TRBD1 (5 bases). Germline V gene sequence: CDR1 LNHDA, CDR2 SQIVND (reference sequence). This CDR3 is built from 14 residues. V was trimmed by 3 bases and J by 5 bases, leaving 11 bases between them.

The chain recombines TRBV2 with TRBJ2-1; the D call may be TRBD1 or TRBD2 (5 bases each). Germline V lookup: CDR1 SNHLY, CDR2 FYNNEI. Trimming left V 6 bases short and J 0 bases short, with 15 bases between. The CDR3 extends over 16 amino acids. In nucleotides, the CDR3 is TGTGCCAGCAGCTTATTGGACACTAGCTCCTACAATGAGCAGTTCTTC. Amino acids: CASSLLDTSSYNEQFF.

The chain employs TRBV20-1 and TRBJ2-5; TRBD2 is a possible D gene (6 bases). CDR3 length: 15 residues. Germline lookup yields CDR1 DFQATT and CDR2 SNEGSKA (reference sequence). V was clipped by 0 bases and J by 4 bases, with 15 bases between them. Here the CDR3 DNA reads TGCAGTGCTAGAGAGGGGGGAATGGTGTCAGAGACCCAGTACTTC. Encoded protein: CSAREGGMVSETQYF.

V gene TRBV5-5 combines with J gene TRBJ1-1; tentative D call: TRBD1 (6 bases). CDR1 and CDR2 (germline): SGHKS, YYEKEE (reference sequence). CDR3 size: 16 residues. Between the trimmed V and J ends, which lost 4 bases and 0 bases, there was a span of 16 bases. The DNA of the CDR3 is TGTGCCAGCAGCGTAACAGGGTTGAGGATGAACACTGAAGCTTTCTTT. Its translation is CASSVTGLRMNTEAFF.

This clonotype was counted only a few times. This chain uses TRBV5-6 with TRBJ1-1; 10 nucleotides match TRBD1. Unmatched junction bases numbered 15, after V lost 3 bases and J lost 7 bases. CDR3 length: 17 amino acids. Germline values: CDR1 SGHDT, CDR2 YYEEEE. The CDR3 spells CASSSTKRDRGRGEAFF. In nucleotides, the CDR3 is TGTGCCAGCAGCTCTACAAAACGGGACAGGGGAAGGGGTGAAGCTTTCTTT. The whole variable domain, filled in from reference TRBV5-6 and TRBJ1-1, reads DAGVTQSPTHLIKTRGQQVTLRCSPKSGHDTVSWYQQALGQGPQFIFQYYEEEERQRGNFPDRFSGHQFPNYSSELNVNALLLGDSALYLCASSSTKRDRGRGEAFFGQGTRLTVV.

This clonotype was detected a few times. The chain combines TRBV23-1 with TRBJ1-5; a weak D match, TRBD1 (6 bases). TRBV23-1 is an open reading frame whose function is uncertain. The CDR3 is 14 amino acids. V gave up 9 bases and J gave up 7 bases, with 19 bases separating them. CDR3 amino acids: CASHLGGAGQPQHF. DNA of the CDR3: TGCGCCAGTCATTTAGGGGGGGCTGGACAGCCCCAGCATTTT.

The CDR3 DNA sequence: TGTGCCAGCAGCTTTCAGGCTTATGGCTACACCTTC. Translated, it gives CASSFQAYGYTF. This rearrangement joins TRBV7-8 to TRBJ1-2, with D unclear. The CDR3 covers 12 residues. Germline V lookup: CDR1 SGHVS, CDR2 FQNEAQ. V shed 3 bases and J shed 5 bases, with 7 bases lying between them.

The genes are TRBV5-4 and TRBJ2-1, with TRBD1 matching 9 bases. The CDR3 contains 16 residues. The germline V gene encodes CDR1 SGHNT and CDR2 YYREEE (reference sequence). V shed 4 bases, J shed 7 bases, and the junction held 12 bases outside the gene matches. CDR3 sequence: CASSAGTGRGGNEQFF. The CDR3 DNA follows: TGTGCCAGCAGCGCGGGGACAGGGAGGGGGGGGAATGAGCAGTTCTTC.

This clonotype came up a few times. The J gene is TRBJ1-1, the V gene TRBV6-5, with TRBD1 identical over 8 bases. The V gene end was trimmed by 5 bases and the J gene end by 7 bases; junction bases not matched to a gene: 9. Germline lookup yields CDR1 MNHEY and CDR2 SVGAGI. The CDR3 runs to 14 residues. CDR3 in amino acids: CASSRGQGGGEAFF. The CDR3 DNA follows: TGTGCCAGCAGTCGTGGACAGGGCGGTGGTGAAGCTTTCTTT.

This clonotype came up once. The rearrangement joins TRBV7-2 to TRBJ2-1; D perhaps matches TRBD2 (5 bases). The CDR3 covers 17 residues. V gave up 5 bases and J gave up 4 bases, with 21 bases separating them. Germline CDR1 is SGHTA and CDR2 is FQGNSA. The CDR3 sequence is CASSQDLAEGRYNEQFF. Written as DNA, the CDR3 is TGTGCCAGCAGCCAGGACCTTGCAGAGGGCCGATACAATGAGCAGTTCTTC.

V is TRBV6-6 and J is TRBJ1-5, with D uncertain. Germline V lookup: CDR1 MNHNY, CDR2 SVGAGI (reference sequence). This CDR3 region has 13 residues. Between the trimmed V and J ends, which lost 6 bases and 4 bases, there was a span of 10 bases. CDR3: CASSRSTNQPQHF. CDR3 DNA sequence: TGTGCCAGCAGCAGGAGTACAAATCAGCCCCAGCATTTT.

In this sample, this clonotype turned up many times. This chain joins TRBV7-9 and TRBJ2-6, with 8 nucleotides matching TRBD1. V lost 3 bases and J lost 0; bases outside the gene matches: 7. Germline CDR1 is SEHNR and CDR2 is FQNEAQ (reference sequence). The CDR3 is 18 amino acids. The CDR3 here is CASSFGQGARSGANVLTF. CDR3 in DNA: TGTGCCAGCAGCTTCGGGCAGGGGGCTCGCTCTGGGGCCAACGTCCTGACTTTC.

Note on this clonotype: One end of the junction fails to match germline, which may point to a read error. The rearrangement joins TRBV4-1 to TRBJ2-3; tentatively, D is TRBD2 (6 bases). CDR1 MGHRA and CDR2 YSYEKL come from the germline V gene. The CDR3 spans 17 residues. CDR3 bases: TGTGCCAGCAGCCAAGACCAGAGGGAGGTCCTCACAGATACGCAGTATTTT. Translating it yields CASSQDQREVLTDTQYF.

This clonotype was observed a few times. The chain recombines TRBV5-1 with TRBJ1-4; D is undetermined. V shed 3 bases and J shed 4 bases, with 7 bases lying between them. Germline V gene sequence: CDR1 SGHRS, CDR2 YFSETQ. CDR3 length: 13 residues. The CDR3 sequence is CASSWGFNEKLFF. CDR3 nucleotides: TGCGCCAGCAGCTGGGGTTTTAATGAAAAACTGTTTTTT.

The chain uses TRBV7-9 and TRBJ2-7; D is unclear. Germline-derived CDR1 and CDR2 are SEHNR and FQNEAQ (reference sequence). V dropped 2 bases and J dropped 2 bases, with 10 bases sitting between them. The CDR3 has 14 residues. CDR3 sequence reads: CASSLNAPPYEQYF. DNA for the CDR3: TGTGCCAGCAGCTTAAATGCACCCCCCTACGAGCAGTACTTC.

This chain links TRBV11-2 with TRBJ1-6, with TRBD1 as a possible D gene (5 bases). The germline V gene encodes CDR1 SGHAT and CDR2 FQNNGV. There are 16 residues in the CDR3. Trimming left V 2 bases short and J 4 bases short, with 12 bases between. CDR3 in amino acids: CASSLNRTPYNSPLHF. CDR3 nucleotides: TGTGCCAGCAGCTTAAATAGGACACCATATAATTCACCCCTCCACTTT.

V usage is TRBV7-2 and J usage is TRBJ2-1; D remains ambiguous. CDR1 and CDR2 (germline): SGHTA, FQGNSA. The CDR3 runs 15 residues. Trimming removed 1 base from V and 0 bases from J, with 7 bases in between. The CDR3 sequence: CASSLEAASYNEQFF. As DNA, the CDR3 is TGTGCCAGCAGCTTAGAGGCGGCCTCCTACAATGAGCAGTTCTTC. Full variable domain (outside the CDR3, taken from reference TRBV7-2 and TRBJ2-1): GAGVSQSPSNKVTEKGKDVELRCDPISGHTALYWYRQSLGQGLEFLIYFQGNSAPDKSGLPSDRFSAERTGGSVSTLTIQRTQQEDSAVYLCASSLEAASYNEQFFGPGTRLTVL.

The CDR3 bases are TGTGCCAGCACCTCTAGTACCCGGGACAGCCTATACAATGAGCAGTTCTTC. Translation gives CASTSSTRDSLYNEQFF. The chain combines TRBV7-6 with TRBJ2-1, with TRBD1 matching over 7 bases. After removal of 7 bases from V and 4 bases from J, the junction contained 16 bases not matched to a gene. CDR3 size: 17 residues. Per germline, CDR1 SGHVS and CDR2 FNYEAQ.

The chain joins TRBV12-3 or TRBV12-4 to TRBJ2-2; the D gene is possibly TRBD1 (5 bases). The CDR3 contains 14 residues. V lost 4 bases to trimming and J lost 5 bases, with 11 bases between them. CDR3 nucleotide sequence: TGTGCCAGCAGTTCCCTTGACAGAACCGGGGAGCTGTTTTTT. Its translation is CASSSLDRTGELFF.

The chain links TRBV28 to TRBJ2-6; D may be TRBD2 (6 bases). Germline-derived CDR1 and CDR2 are MDHEN and SYDVKM. The V end lost 5 bases, the J end lost 2 bases, and 13 bases lay between the germline ends. This CDR3 comprises 16 residues. CDR3 nucleotides: TGTGCCAGCAGTCGGAGGGGATCGGCTGGGGCCAACGTCCTGACTTTC. This sequence encodes CASSRRGSAGANVLTF.

The chain uses TRBV7-9 and TRBJ1-1; D call uncertain. Trimming stripped 6 bases from V and 0 bases from J, with 11 bases between. CDR1 is SEHNR and CDR2 is FQNEAQ in the germline V gene (reference sequence). The length of the CDR3 is 14 residues. CDR3 sequence: CASRNDMLNTEAFF. CDR3 sequence (DNA): TGTGCCAGCAGAAACGACATGTTGAACACTGAAGCTTTCTTT.

In this sample, this clonotype turned up a few times. J is TRBJ1-5 and V is TRBV6-5; 7 nucleotides align to TRBD1. From germline, CDR1 is MNHEY and CDR2 SVGAGI. This CDR3 has 15 residues. Trimming removed 2 bases from V and 7 bases from J; junction bases left unmatched: 8. The CDR3 loop is CASSYTRQGSQPQHF. CDR3 nucleotides: TGTGCCAGCAGTTACACCCGACAGGGTTCGCAGCCCCAGCATTTT.

This chain links TRBV9 with TRBJ2-1; tentative D call: TRBD1 (5 bases). This CDR3 has 15 residues. Trimming took 3 bases from V and 4 from J, leaving 14 bases between them. The germline CDR1 and CDR2 sequences are SGDLS and YYNGEE. The DNA for the CDR3 is TGTGCCAGCAGCGCCCAGCCCTCAGGGTACAATGAGCAGTTCTTC. Translation: CASSAQPSGYNEQFF.

Only a few counts were recorded for this clonotype. The rearrangement links TRBV7-8 to TRBJ1-1; tentatively, D is TRBD1 (5 bases). V was trimmed by 0 bases and J by 4 bases, leaving 12 bases between them. Germline-derived CDR1 and CDR2 are SGHVS and FQNEAQ. This CDR3 contains 15 residues. For the CDR3, the DNA is TGTGCCAGCAGCTTAGCGTCCCAGGGCACCACTGAAGCTTTCTTT. As protein: CASSLASQGTTEAFF.

This rearrangement joins TRBV12-3 or TRBV12-4 to TRBJ2-7; the D gene is possibly TRBD2 (6 bases). CDR3 length equals 11 residues. V dropped 7 bases and J dropped 3 bases, with 7 bases sitting between them. The CDR3 bases are TGTGCCAGCAAGGGACTCTACGAGCAGTACTTC. This gives the protein CASKGLYEQYF.